This T cell receptor (beta chain) was recovered during a study of response to subunit inactivated influenza vaccine. This clonotype appeared a few times. Its antigen remains unknown. TCRdb reanalysed the RT-PCR reads using MiXCR and keeps one entry per CDR3 protein. The table records some 500,000 distinct CDR3 sequences, 10% to 15% of them present only once. In germline, CDR1 is DFQATT, CDR2 SNEGSKA (reference sequence). CDR3 length: 15 residues. V gave up 3 bases and J gave up 0 bases, with 12 bases separating them. The study's findings and limits: With each seasonal influenza vaccination, the authors suggested, few new T cells are recruited.

The source material was PBMCs from blood, sampled roughly 47 days after vaccination. The V gene is TRBV20-1, the J gene TRBJ2-4; D perhaps matches TRBD2 (6 bases). The sequence came from a man aged 45-65 years who received an inactivated influenza vaccine. The CDR3 protein is CSARGPGLAKNIQYF. The CDR3 nucleotides are TGCAGTGCTAGGGGACCGGGACTAGCCAAAAACATTCAGTACTTC.